One sample yielded the 10 T cell receptor beta chains listed below, sequenced in a study of T cell clonotyping in hematopoietic cell transplantation. TCRdb's copy holds only in-frame clones and misses some; the assay was immunoSEQ multiplex PCR. The table lists roughly 38,000 clones, over 70% of them singletons. Sequenced input: peripheral blood mononuclear cells. These receptors were obtained from a woman between 40 and 50 years old in good health. Some clones in this sample may be carry-over from other donors' samples.

This chain uses TRBV5-1 with TRBJ2-2, with D unclear. Germline values: CDR1 SGHRS, CDR2 YFSETQ. Trimming removed 0 bases at V and 3 bases at J, with 9 bases between. This CDR3 spans 15 amino acids. CDR3 bases: TGCGCCAGCAGCTTGGAACAGACTTACACCGGGGAGCTGTTTTTT. This encodes CASSLEQTYTGELFF. The full variable domain, completed using reference TRBV5-1 and TRBJ2-2, is KAGVTQTPRYLIKTRGQQVTLSCSPISGHRSVSWYQQTPGQGLQFLFEYFSETQRNKGNFPGRFSGRQFSNSRSEMNVSTLELGDSALYLCASSLEQTYTGELFFGEGSRLTVL.

This CDR3 reads CASSLKSGRGLMYSYEQYF. Written as DNA, the CDR3 is TGTGCCAGCAGCTTAAAGTCCGGCAGGGGGCTGATGTACTCCTACGAGCAGTACTTC. The chain joins TRBV7-2 to TRBJ2-7; 8 bases fit TRBD1. Losses at the gene ends were 2 bases for V and 0 bases for J; bases not matched to a gene: 15. Germline V gives CDR1 SGHTA, CDR2 FQGNSA. The CDR3 runs 19 residues.

V and J are TRBV30 and TRBJ2-2; 7 bases map to TRBD2. Per germline, CDR1 GTSNPN and CDR2 SVGIG (reference sequence). This CDR3 has 13 amino acids. With V trimmed by 0 bases and J by 7 bases, 2 bases remained unmatched. CDR3 sequence: CAWSVWGGGELFF. The CDR3 coding sequence is TGTGCCTGGAGTGTTTGGGGGGGCGGGGAGCTGTTTTTT.

The chain links TRBV5-1 to TRBJ1-1, with 8 bases identical to TRBD1. Germline loops: CDR1 SGHRS, CDR2 YFSETQ. J was trimmed by 7 bases and V by 4 bases; bases with no gene match: 15. The CDR3 length is 16 residues. The CDR3 is CASSLYDRGQGLEAFF. DNA for the CDR3: TGCGCCAGCAGCCTCTACGACAGGGGCCAAGGCCTTGAAGCTTTCTTT.

This CDR3 reads CASSSTGSYEQYF. CDR3 in DNA: TGTGCCAGCAGCTCTACAGGGTCCTACGAGCAGTACTTC. This chain links TRBV7-3 with TRBJ2-7; possibly TRBD1 for D (6 bases). The CDR3 runs 13 residues. Germline V gene sequence: CDR1 SGHTA, CDR2 FQGTGA. Trimming removed 4 bases from V and 1 base from J, with 8 bases in between.

The V call is TRBV5-1, the J call TRBJ2-3; 13 bases fit TRBD2. J lost 3 bases, V lost 0 bases, and 4 bases had no gene match. The CDR3 totals 17 residues. The germline V gene encodes CDR1 SGHRS and CDR2 YFSETQ. In DNA, the CDR3 is TGCGCCAGCAGCTTGGGGACTAGCGGGAGTGATACAGATACGCAGTATTTT. This translates into CASSLGTSGSDTDTQYF.

The V call is TRBV19, the J call TRBJ1-5; D is unresolved. The CDR3 contains 17 residues. V lost 4 bases and J lost 0, with 16 bases in between. From germline, CDR1 is LNHDA and CDR2 SQIVND (reference sequence). The CDR3 nucleotides read TGTGCCAGTAGTAGCTTAGGACCTGATTATAGCAATCAGCCCCAGCATTTT. It translates to CASSSLGPDYSNQPQHF.

The gene calls are TRBV10-3 and TRBJ2-1, with D perhaps TRBD2 (6 bases). Germline CDR1 ENHRY, CDR2 SYGVKD. V lost 7 bases and J lost 2, with 21 bases in between. This CDR3 region has 17 residues. DNA for the CDR3: TGTGCCATCAAATCCGATCAACTAGCTACAACCTACAATGAGCAGTTCTTC. Protein product: CAIKSDQLATTYNEQFF.

The V call is TRBV28, the J call TRBJ1-2, with D hard to call. The V end was cut by 2 bases, the J end by 8 bases, with 21 bases between. The CDR3 has 16 residues. Germline values: CDR1 MDHEN, CDR2 SYDVKM. The DNA of the CDR3 is TGTGCCAGCAGTTTAGGTCAATGGAGGGATGGTGGCGGCTACACCTTC. It specifies CASSLGQWRDGGGYTF.

The chain couples TRBV18 to TRBJ1-2; 8 bases are shared with TRBD1. Germline V gene sequence: CDR1 KGHSH, CDR2 LQKENI. There are 13 residues in the CDR3. With V trimmed by 5 bases and J by 6 bases, 5 bases remained unmatched. CDR3 bases: TGTGCCAGCTCAAGGGAGACAGGGGATGGCTACACCTTC. As protein: CASSRETGDGYTF.